Listed here are 20 T cell receptor beta chains from one sample, sequenced in a study of blood T cell repertoires in COVID-19. Sequenced by immunoSEQ multiplex PCR; TCRdb stores in-frame clones only, minus some. The sample gives some 530,000 clones, 75% to 90% of which show up once; 8% to 9.5% is in the top ten. Sequencing input: PBMCs or T cells enriched from blood (not recorded which). All receptors derive from a woman aged 60-75 years who had recovered from COVID-19.

This clone was detected a few times. The chain uses TRBV19 and TRBJ1-1; a weak D match, TRBD1 (6 bases). The germline gives CDR1 LNHDA, CDR2 SQIVND (reference sequence). Trimming cost V 2 bases and J 5 bases, with 9 bases left between them. This CDR3 has 13 residues. CDR3 coding DNA: TGTGCCAGTAGTATATACAGGGTAACTGAAGCTTTCTTT. Its protein product is CASSIYRVTEAFF.

This clone occurred once. J is TRBJ1-2 and V is TRBV12-3 or TRBV12-4, with unresolved D. Trimming took 1 base from V and 8 from J, leaving 11 bases between them. The CDR3 is made up of 13 amino acids. CDR3 residues: CASSLDRGGGYTF. The CDR3 coding sequence is TGTGCCAGCAGTTTAGATCGGGGTGGAGGCTACACCTTC.

The chain recombines TRBV12-3 or TRBV12-4 with TRBJ2-3, with D maybe TRBD2 (6 bases). The CDR3 is 13 amino acids. V was trimmed by 8 bases and J by 1 base, leaving 10 bases between them. CDR3 coding DNA: TGTGCCAGCTATGGAGGGGGCACAGATACGCAGTATTTT. Protein sequence: CASYGGGTDTQYF.

CDR3 loop: CASSYSRGSQPQHF. CDR3 nucleotide sequence: TGTGCCAGCAGTTACTCCAGGGGAAGTCAGCCCCAGCATTTT. The genes are TRBV6-2 or TRBV6-3 and TRBJ1-5; TRBD1 is a possible D gene (6 bases). Germline-derived CDR1 and CDR2 are MNHEY and SVGEGT. V was pared by 0 bases and J by 6 bases, with 9 bases between. CDR3 length equals 14 residues.

The DNA of the CDR3 is TGTGCCACCAGGGACAGGGAGGCGGATGAAAAACTGTTTTTT. It encodes CATRDREADEKLFF. The gene calls are TRBV15 and TRBJ1-4; 8 bases match TRBD1. CDR1 and CDR2 from the germline V gene are LNHNV and YYDKDF (reference sequence). The CDR3 loop spans 14 amino acids. V lost 6 bases, J lost 6 bases, and 6 bases stayed unmatched.

V and J are TRBV7-9 and TRBJ1-6; D is possibly TRBD1 (5 bases). This CDR3 contains 17 residues. Germline V CDR1 and CDR2: SEHNR, FQNEAQ (reference sequence). Trimming removed 5 bases at V and 5 bases at J, with 19 bases between. The CDR3 nucleotides are TGTGCCAGCAGCGCGAGCCCGCAGGGATCTAATAATTCACCCCTCCACTTT. This sequence encodes CASSASPQGSNNSPLHF.

The CDR3 nucleotides read TGTGCCAGCTCACCACCGAAAGGAGACAGGGGATTTGGCTACACCTTC. It codes for CASSPPKGDRGFGYTF. V and J are TRBV18 and TRBJ1-2; 8 nucleotides line up with TRBD1. The CDR3 is 16 residues long. Germline CDR1 and CDR2: KGHSH and LQKENI. Germline trimming cut 0 bases from V and 7 bases from J; bases unmatched to any gene: 10.

The count of this clone is one. The V gene is TRBV5-1, the J gene TRBJ2-1, with 10 bases that match TRBD1. CDR1 SGHRS and CDR2 YFSETQ come from the germline V gene. CDR3 length: 15 residues. With 4 bases clipped from V and 7 bases from J, the junction kept 8 bases outside the gene matches. Here the CDR3 reads CASSQTGGSRNEQFF. Written as DNA, the CDR3 is TGCGCCAGCAGCCAGACAGGGGGCTCTCGGAATGAGCAGTTCTTC.

The chain combines TRBV15 with TRBJ1-5; 8 nucleotides agree with TRBD1. CDR1 LNHNV and CDR2 YYDKDF come from the germline V gene (reference sequence). After removal of 7 bases from V and 2 bases from J, the junction contained 10 bases not matched to a gene. CDR3 length: 16 residues. The CDR3 region has the DNA TGTGCCACCACATCCCCCAGGGGGCCAGGCAATCAGCCCCAGCATTTT. Its translation is CATTSPRGPGNQPQHF. Combining the CDR3 with reference TRBV15 and TRBJ1-5 gives the whole variable domain DAMVIQNPRYQVTQFGKPVTLSCSQTLNHNVMYWYQQKSSQAPKLLFHYYDKDFNNEADTPDNFQSRRPNTSFCFLDIRSPGLGDTAMYLCATTSPRGPGNQPQHFGDGTRLSIL.

V and J are TRBV27 and TRBJ2-3; the D gene is possibly TRBD1 (6 bases). Germline V CDR1 and CDR2: MNHEY, SMNVEV (reference sequence). V dropped 6 bases and J dropped 2 bases, with 12 bases sitting between them. The CDR3 runs 14 residues. The CDR3 spells CASSPRDITDTQYF. CDR3 sequence (DNA): TGTGCCAGCAGCCCACGGGACATCACAGATACGCAGTATTTT.

The chain has TRBV21-1 and TRBJ2-7; the table's D call of TRBD1 was not tested on the DNA. TRBV21-1 is an annotated pseudogene. The CDR3 is 15 residues long. The CDR3 bases are TGTGCCAGCAGCGACCCCCGGGACAGCACCTACGAGCAGTACGTC. Translated: CASSDPRDSTYEQYV.

The rearrangement joins TRBV30 to TRBJ2-1; D uncertain. CDR1 is GTSNPN, CDR2 SVGIG, per germline (reference sequence). The V gene lost 1 base and the J gene lost 8 bases, with 18 bases spanning the gap. CDR3 size: 15 residues. CDR3 in amino acids: CAWSGFTQVSDEQFF. CDR3 nucleotide sequence: TGTGCCTGGAGTGGCTTCACTCAAGTTTCCGATGAGCAGTTCTTC.

The gene calls are TRBV21-1 and TRBJ2-7; the table names TRBD1, a call not compared with the DNA. TRBV21-1 is recorded as a pseudogene. This CDR3 spans 18 amino acids. DNA of the CDR3: TGTGCCAGCAGCAAACGTCTCCGGGACACTGATAGCTCCTACGAGCAGTACGTC. It yields the protein CASSKRLRDTDSSYEQYV.

The chain employs TRBV2 and TRBJ1-2, with D perhaps matching TRBD1 (5 bases). Per the germline V gene, CDR1 is SNHLY and CDR2 is FYNNEI. This CDR3 spans 13 amino acids. Trimming took 1 base from V and 12 from J, leaving 15 bases between them. In nucleotides, the CDR3 is TGTGCCAGCAGTGAAGATCACGGGGACTCCAACACCTTC. Encoded protein: CASSEDHGDSNTF.

This clone has a single count. This chain joins TRBV6-5 and TRBJ1-3; weak D call: TRBD1 (5 bases). CDR3 length: 14 residues. Germline loops: CDR1 MNHEY, CDR2 SVGAGI. V lost 6 bases and J lost 3, with 12 bases in between. The CDR3 DNA follows: TGTGCCAGCAGCAAGGGGATGAGTGGAAACACCATATATTTT. It codes for CASSKGMSGNTIYF.

This clone occurred once. J is TRBJ1-1 and V is TRBV18; no firm D call. The CDR3 totals 18 residues. Trimming removed 1 base from V and 3 bases from J, with 21 bases in between. Germline CDR1 is KGHSH and CDR2 is LQKENI. The CDR3 here is CASSPRLLSFGEHTEAFF. Written as DNA, the CDR3 is TGTGCCAGCTCACCACGTTTGCTCTCGTTCGGGGAACACACTGAAGCTTTCTTT.

The rearrangement uses TRBV7-2 and TRBJ1-2; 9 bases are a match to TRBD1. Germline V gene lookup returns CDR1 SGHTA and CDR2 FQGNSA. The CDR3 is 14 residues long. The V segment lost 7 bases and the J segment 4 bases; nucleotides outside the gene matches: 7. The CDR3 sequence is CASKGTGGSYGYTF. CDR3 in DNA: TGTGCCAGCAAAGGTACAGGGGGCAGCTATGGCTACACCTTC.

The chain uses TRBV11-2 and TRBJ1-2; 8 bases line up with TRBD1. The CDR3 is made up of 15 amino acids. CDR1 and CDR2 from the germline V gene are SGHAT and FQNNGV. J gave up 1 base and V 8 bases, and 9 bases lay outside the gene matches. CDR3 region: CASSSGTGFNYGYTF. The CDR3 nucleotides read TGTGCCAGCTCCTCCGGGACAGGATTTAACTATGGCTACACCTTC. The full variable domain, completed using reference TRBV11-2 and TRBJ1-2, is EAGVAQSPRYKIIEKRQSVAFWCNPISGHATLYWYQQILGQGPKLLIQFQNNGVVDDSQLPKDRFSAERLKGVDSTLKIQPAKLEDSAVYLCASSSGTGFNYGYTFGSGTRLTVV.

V gene TRBV6-5 combines with J gene TRBJ1-2; TRBD1 agrees at 8 bases. From germline, CDR1 is MNHEY and CDR2 SVGAGI. The CDR3 is 14 amino acids. V was clipped by 6 bases and J by 7 bases; unmatched bases: 10. CDR3 region: CASSFGQGLRGYTF. The CDR3 nucleotides read TGTGCCAGCAGCTTTGGACAGGGATTGCGTGGCTACACCTTC.

In its sample, this clone was seen a few times. J is TRBJ2-7 and V is TRBV5-1, with 7 bases matching TRBD1. CDR1 is SGHRS and CDR2 is YFSETQ in the germline V gene. The CDR3 contains 13 residues. Trimming at V came to 2 bases and at J to 4 bases, leaving 3 bases not matched to a gene. This chain's CDR3 is CASSLGGLYEQYF. The CDR3 coding sequence is TGCGCCAGCAGCTTAGGGGGCCTTTACGAGCAGTACTTC.